Following are 9 T cell receptor beta chains from one sample sequenced in a study of PD-1 blockade in mismatch repair-deficient tumors. Sequenced by immunoSEQ multiplex PCR; TCRdb stores in-frame clones only, minus some. The sample holds 40,000 or so clones; around 80% are singletons and the top ten take 1% to 1.4%. Source: PBMCs, taken around 38 weeks after starting pembrolizumab. The source is an adult with mismatch repair-deficient cancer.

This CDR3 is CSVGPNRKPYEQYF. CDR3 in DNA: TGCAGCGTTGGGCCTAACAGGAAGCCCTACGAGCAGTACTTC. The chain couples TRBV29-1 to TRBJ2-7, with a possible D match to TRBD1 (5 bases). The germline CDR1 and CDR2 sequences are SQVTM and ANQGSEA. CDR3 size: 14 residues. With 4 bases removed from V and 2 bases from J, the gap between germline ends came to 15 bases.

This sequence joins TRBV9 and TRBJ2-3, with TRBD2 matching over 9 bases. The V and J ends lost 0 bases and 5 bases, in that order; junction bases with no gene match: 10. CDR1 SGDLS and CDR2 YYNGEE come from the germline V gene. The CDR3 has 17 amino acids. CDR3: CASSVGGVAGVVDTQYF. The DNA of the CDR3 is TGTGCCAGCAGCGTAGGGGGGGTAGCGGGAGTGGTAGATACGCAGTATTTT.

The gene calls are TRBV10-1 and TRBJ2-1, with 7 positions matching TRBD1. The CDR3 loop spans 14 amino acids. The ends lost 5 bases at V and 8 bases at J; junction bases unmatched: 9. CDR1 is WNHNN, CDR2 SYGVQD, per germline (reference sequence). CDR3 region: CASSRRQGFDEQFF. CDR3 nucleotide sequence: TGCGCCAGCAGTCGGAGACAGGGATTCGATGAGCAGTTCTTC.

The chain employs TRBV9 and TRBJ1-2, with D possibly being TRBD1 (6 bases). Trimming pared 2 bases from V and 7 bases from J, leaving 15 bases between. Per the germline V gene, CDR1 is SGDLS and CDR2 is YYNGEE. The CDR3 is 14 amino acids. Here the CDR3 reads CASSVSQGLGGYTF. CDR3 bases: TGTGCCAGCAGCGTGAGCCAGGGGTTGGGTGGCTACACCTTC. The full variable domain, rest sourced from reference TRBV9 and TRBJ1-2, is DSGVTQTPKHLITATGQRVTLRCSPRSGDLSVYWYQQSLDQGLQFLIQYYNGEERAKGNILERFSAQQFPDLHSELNLSSLELGDSALYFCASSVSQGLGGYTFGSGTRLTVV.

This clone was observed a few times. This chain uses TRBV6-5 with TRBJ2-7, with 10 positions matching TRBD1. Germline V gene data show CDR1 as MNHEY and CDR2 as SVGAGI. The CDR3 has 13 residues. Trimming removed 8 bases from V and 3 bases from J; junction bases left unmatched: 4. CDR3 sequence (DNA): TGTGCCAGCGCAAGGGACAGGGGCTACGAGCAGTACTTC. Amino acid sequence: CASARDRGYEQYF.

The DNA of the CDR3 is TGTGCCAGCAGTGAAGCAGGGGACTTAGGGAGAAACACCATATATTTT. Translation: CASSEAGDLGRNTIYF. This chain joins TRBV6-1 and TRBJ1-3, with a weak D call TRBD1 (5 bases). V lost 0 bases to trimming and J lost 5 bases, with 14 bases between them. Germline V lookup: CDR1 MNHNS, CDR2 SASEGT. The CDR3 extends over 16 amino acids.

V and J are TRBV2 and TRBJ2-5, with TRBD2 matching 11 bases. The CDR3 runs to 13 residues. CDR1 is SNHLY, CDR2 FYNNEI, per germline. V was pared by 6 bases and J by 9 bases, with 6 bases of the junction left unmatched. CDR3 DNA sequence: TGTGCCAGCAGGACTAGCGGGGCCGTGGCCCAGTACTTC. Protein sequence: CASRTSGAVAQYF. Full variable domain (outside the CDR3, taken from reference TRBV2 and TRBJ2-5): EPEVTQTPSHQVTQMGQEVILRCVPISNHLYFYWYRQILGQKVEFLVSFYNNEISEKSEIFDDQFSVERPDGSNFTLKIRSTKLEDSAMYFCASRTSGAVAQYFGPGTRLLVL.

The CDR3 sequence is CASSSLDSGYTQYF. CDR3 DNA: TGTGCCAGCAGCTCCCTGGATAGCGGGTATACGCAGTATTTT. The rearrangement uses TRBV7-3 and TRBJ2-3; 7 bases align to TRBD2. This CDR3 has 14 residues. CDR1 is SGHTA, CDR2 FQGTGA, per germline. V dropped 4 bases and J dropped 7; count of bases not matched to a gene: 8.

V and J are TRBV9 and TRBJ2-6; 11 bases line up with TRBD2. Trimming at V came to 0 bases and at J to 0 bases, leaving 2 bases not matched to a gene. This CDR3 contains 18 residues. The germline V gene has CDR1 SGDLS and CDR2 YYNGEE. The CDR3 spells CASSVGSGRASGANVLTF. The CDR3, as DNA: TGTGCCAGCAGCGTAGGTAGCGGGAGGGCCTCTGGGGCCAACGTCCTGACTTTC.